The clone carrying this TCR beta chain was seen only a few times. The CDR3 covers 16 residues. Trimming took 5 bases from V and 6 from J, leaving 22 bases between them. Germline V lookup: CDR1 SGHTA, CDR2 FQGNSA. The data stem from a study of blood T cells in healthy people across ages. Alongside a J-beta primer mix, a sample-barcoded 5' primer served in a second PCR lasting roughly 6 to 11 cycles. Using its own MiXCR run on the 5' RACE reads, TCRdb lists one record per CDR3 protein. The table includes some 1,800,000 distinct CDR3 sequences, approximately 39% detected once. The source of this sequence is a human donor in good health. Source material: blood. The chain has TRBV7-2 and TRBJ1-2, with D possibly matching TRBD1 (6 bases). This chain's CDR3 is CASSLRQSGTRHGYTF. CDR3 DNA sequence: TGTGCCAGCAGCCTGCGACAGTCCGGGACAAGGCATGGCTACACCTTC.